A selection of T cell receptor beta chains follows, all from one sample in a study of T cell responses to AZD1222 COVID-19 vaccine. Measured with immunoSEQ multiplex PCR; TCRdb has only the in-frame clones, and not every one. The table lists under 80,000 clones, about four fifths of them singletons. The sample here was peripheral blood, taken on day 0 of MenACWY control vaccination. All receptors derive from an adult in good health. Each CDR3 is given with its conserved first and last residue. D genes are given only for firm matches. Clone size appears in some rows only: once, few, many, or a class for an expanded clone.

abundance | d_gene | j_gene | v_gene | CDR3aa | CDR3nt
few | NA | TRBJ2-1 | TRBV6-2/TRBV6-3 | CASSRPGLYNEQFF | TGTGCCAGCAGTCGTCCGGGACTCTACAATGAGCAGTTCTTC
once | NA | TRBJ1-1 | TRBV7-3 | CASSLTGGGTEAFF | TGTGCCAGCAGCTTAACCGGGGGAGGGACTGAAGCTTTCTTT
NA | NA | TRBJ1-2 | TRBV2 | CASSEGTNYGYTF | TGTGCCAGCAGTGAAGGAACTAACTATGGCTACACCTTC
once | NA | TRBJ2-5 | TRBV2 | CASSEARETQYF | TGTGCCAGCAGTGAAGCAAGGGAGACCCAGTACTTC
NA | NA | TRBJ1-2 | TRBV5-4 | CASSLGQNYGYTF | TGTGCCAGCAGCTTAGGGCAGAACTATGGCTACACCTTC
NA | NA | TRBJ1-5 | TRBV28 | CASSAQVGGASNQPQHF | TGTGCCAGCAGTGCCCAAGTGGGGGGGGCGAGCAATCAGCCCCAGCATTTT
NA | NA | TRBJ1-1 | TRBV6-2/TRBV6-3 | CASSPGGGSNTEAFF | TGTGCCAGCAGCCCAGGTGGGGGGTCGAACACTGAAGCTTTCTTT
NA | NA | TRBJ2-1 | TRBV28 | CASSLRPPGEQFF | TGTGCCAGCAGTTTAAGGCCGCCCGGTGAGCAGTTCTTC
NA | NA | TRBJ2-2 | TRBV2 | CASKWGLTGELFF | TGTGCCAGCAAGTGGGGCCTCACCGGGGAGCTGTTTTTT
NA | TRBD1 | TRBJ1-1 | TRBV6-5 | CASSWTGGNTEAFF | TGTGCCAGCAGTTGGACAGGAGGGAACACTGAAGCTTTCTTT
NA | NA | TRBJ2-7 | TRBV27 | CASSLGRSYEQYF | TGTGCCAGCAGTTTGGGCCGATCCTACGAGCAGTACTTC
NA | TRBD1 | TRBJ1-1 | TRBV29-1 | CSVWTGGNTEAFF | TGCAGCGTTTGGACAGGGGGGAACACTGAAGCTTTCTTT
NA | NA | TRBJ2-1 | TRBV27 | CASSPRRTAGRNEQFF | TGTGCCAGCAGTCCACGACGGACGGCGGGGCGGAATGAGCAGTTCTTC
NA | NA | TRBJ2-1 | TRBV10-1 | CASHTYSYNEQFF | TGCGCCAGCCATACCTACTCCTACAATGAGCAGTTCTTC
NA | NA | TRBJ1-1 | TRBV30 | CAWSVRGATEAFF | TGTGCCTGGAGTGTACGAGGGGCCACTGAAGCTTTCTTT
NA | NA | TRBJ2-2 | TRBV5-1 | CASSLVTRGAGELFF | TGCGCCAGCAGCTTGGTAACCAGGGGAGCCGGGGAGCTGTTTTTT
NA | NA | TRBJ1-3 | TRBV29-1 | CSVVGDSGNTIYF | TGCAGCGTTGTCGGGGACTCTGGAAACACCATATATTTT
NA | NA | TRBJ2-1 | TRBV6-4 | CASIRLLNSPKPYYNEQFF | TGTGCCAGCATTAGATTACTCAATAGCCCGAAACCATACTACAATGAGCAGTTCTTC
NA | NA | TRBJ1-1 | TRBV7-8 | CASSLNARAQTFF | TGTGCCAGCAGCTTAAATGCCCGAGCTCAAACTTTCTTT
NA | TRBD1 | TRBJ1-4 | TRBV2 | CASSEGGTGDEKLFF | TGTGCCAGCAGTGAGGGAGGAACAGGGGATGAAAAACTGTTTTTT
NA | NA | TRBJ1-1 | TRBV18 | CASSPLQDESEAFF | TGTGCCAGCTCACCCCTCCAAGATGAGTCTGAAGCTTTCTTT
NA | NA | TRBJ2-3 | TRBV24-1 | CATSGRSRGEADTQYF | TGTGCCACCAGTGGCCGAAGCAGGGGTGAGGCAGATACGCAGTATTTT
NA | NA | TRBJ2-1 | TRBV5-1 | CASRLGNYRNEQFF | TGCGCCAGCAGGTTGGGGAATTACCGCAATGAGCAGTTCTTC
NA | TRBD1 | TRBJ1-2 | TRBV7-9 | CASSLAQGAEGYTF | TGTGCCAGCAGCTTAGCACAGGGGGCAGAAGGCTACACCTTC
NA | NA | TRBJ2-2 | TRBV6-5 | CASNRRGGDTGELFF | TGTGCCAGCAACCGTAGAGGAGGAGATACCGGGGAGCTGTTTTTT
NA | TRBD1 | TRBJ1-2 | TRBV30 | CAWSVQGRYGYTF | TGTGCCTGGAGTGTACAGGGGAGATATGGCTACACCTTC
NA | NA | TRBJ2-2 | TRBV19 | CASSITPFAGELFF | TGTGCCAGTAGTATTACACCGTTTGCCGGGGAGCTGTTTTTT
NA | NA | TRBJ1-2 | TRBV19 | CASTGRNYGYTF | TGTGCCAGTACTGGCAGGAACTATGGCTACACCTTC
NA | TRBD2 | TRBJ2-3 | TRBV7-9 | CASSVVAGVLGDTQYF | TGTGCCAGCAGCGTAGTAGCGGGAGTCCTCGGCGATACGCAGTATTTT
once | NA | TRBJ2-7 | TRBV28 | CASSLNLGNYEQYF | TGTGCCAGCAGTTTAAATTTGGGAAACTACGAGCAGTACTTC
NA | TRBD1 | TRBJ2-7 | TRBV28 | CASSPPGGQGVNEQYF | TGTGCCAGCAGTCCGCCCGGTGGACAGGGGGTGAACGAGCAGTACTTC
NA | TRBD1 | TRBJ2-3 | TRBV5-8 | CASSFSGTGHSTDTQYF | TGTGCCAGCAGCTTCTCAGGGACAGGGCATAGCACAGATACGCAGTATTTT
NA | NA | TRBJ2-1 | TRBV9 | CASSVGWQGFNEQFF | TGTGCCAGCAGCGTAGGGTGGCAGGGGTTCAATGAGCAGTTCTTC
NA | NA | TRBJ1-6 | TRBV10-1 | CASSESRTAPLHF | TGCGCCAGCAGTGAGTCAAGGACCGCGCCCCTCCACTTT
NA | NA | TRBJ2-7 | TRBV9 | CASSVGPRAGDEQYF | TGTGCCAGCAGCGTAGGACCCCGGGCCGGGGACGAGCAGTACTTC
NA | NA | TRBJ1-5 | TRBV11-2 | CASSFLVDDSNQPQHF | TGTGCCAGCAGCTTTTTGGTGGACGATAGCAATCAGCCCCAGCATTTT
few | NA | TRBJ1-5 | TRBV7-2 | CASSLRANQPQHF | TGTGCCAGCAGCCTCAGAGCCAATCAGCCCCAGCATTTT
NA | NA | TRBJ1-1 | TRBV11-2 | CASSPGTNTEAFF | TGTGCCAGCAGTCCCGGGACGAACACTGAAGCTTTCTTT
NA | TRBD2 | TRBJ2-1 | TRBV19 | CASMRRLAGGYNEQFF | TGTGCCAGTATGAGACGACTAGCGGGAGGTTACAATGAGCAGTTCTTC
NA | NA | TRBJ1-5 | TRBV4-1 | CASSPSGVNQPQHF | TGCGCCAGCAGCCCGTCGGGGGTTAATCAGCCCCAGCATTTT
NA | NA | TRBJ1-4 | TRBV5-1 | CASSLELGGEKLFF | TGCGCCAGCAGCTTGGAGTTGGGCGGCGAAAAACTGTTTTTT
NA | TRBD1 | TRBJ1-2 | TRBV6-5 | CASSYSTGGVWDGYTF | TGTGCCAGCAGTTATTCGACAGGGGGGGTTTGGGATGGCTACACCTTC
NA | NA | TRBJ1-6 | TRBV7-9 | CASSRDTENSPLHF | TGTGCCAGCAGCCGGGACACGGAGAATTCACCCCTCCACTTT
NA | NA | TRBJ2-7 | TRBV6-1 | CASSEASPPYEQYF | TGTGCCAGCAGTGAGGCCTCACCACCCTACGAGCAGTACTTC
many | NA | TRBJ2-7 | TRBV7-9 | CASSSQGYEQYF | TGTGCCAGCAGTTCTCAGGGCTACGAGCAGTACTTC
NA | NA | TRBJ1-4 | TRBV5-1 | CASSLDAGAEKLFF | TGCGCCAGCAGTTTGGACGCCGGGGCTGAAAAACTGTTTTTT
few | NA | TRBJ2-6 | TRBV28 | CASSSPLQLSGANVLTF | TGTGCCAGCAGTTCCCCTTTACAGCTCTCTGGGGCCAACGTCCTGACTTTC
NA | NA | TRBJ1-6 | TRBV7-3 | CASSLSPGRNSPLHF | TGTGCCAGCAGCTTAAGCCCGGGACGTAATTCACCCCTCCACTTT
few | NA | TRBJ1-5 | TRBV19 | CASSPIGVYSNQPQHF | TGTGCCAGTAGTCCCATCGGGGTCTATAGCAATCAGCCCCAGCATTTT
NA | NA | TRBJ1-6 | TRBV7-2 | CASSLQFTGTPASPLHF | TGTGCCAGCAGCCTCCAATTCACCGGGACACCGGCCTCTCCCCTCCACTTT
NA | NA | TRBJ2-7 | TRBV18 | CASSPPTGYEQYF | TGTGCCAGCTCACCGCCTACTGGCTACGAGCAGTACTTC
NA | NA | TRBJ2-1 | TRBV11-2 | CASSSPPGYNEQFF | TGTGCCAGCAGCTCCCCACCGGGTTACAATGAGCAGTTCTTC
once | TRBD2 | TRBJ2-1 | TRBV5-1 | CASSLGTSGGPRNEQFF | TGCGCCAGCAGCCTCGGGACTAGCGGGGGGCCAAGGAATGAGCAGTTCTTC
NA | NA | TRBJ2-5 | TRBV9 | CASSVGPNQETQYF | TGTGCCAGCAGCGTAGGGCCGAACCAAGAGACCCAGTACTTC
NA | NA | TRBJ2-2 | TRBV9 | CASSPGNAGELFF | TGTGCCAGCAGCCCAGGGAATGCGGGGGAGCTGTTTTTT
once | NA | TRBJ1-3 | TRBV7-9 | CASSLESGNTIYF | TGTGCCAGCAGCTTAGAGTCTGGAAACACCATATATTTT
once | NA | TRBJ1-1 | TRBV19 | CASSDRHDGALEAFF | TGTGCCAGTAGTGATCGACATGACGGGGCACTTGAAGCTTTCTTT
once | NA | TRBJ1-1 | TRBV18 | CASSPRAGDETFF | TGTGCCAGCTCACCCCGGGCAGGGGATGAGACTTTCTTT